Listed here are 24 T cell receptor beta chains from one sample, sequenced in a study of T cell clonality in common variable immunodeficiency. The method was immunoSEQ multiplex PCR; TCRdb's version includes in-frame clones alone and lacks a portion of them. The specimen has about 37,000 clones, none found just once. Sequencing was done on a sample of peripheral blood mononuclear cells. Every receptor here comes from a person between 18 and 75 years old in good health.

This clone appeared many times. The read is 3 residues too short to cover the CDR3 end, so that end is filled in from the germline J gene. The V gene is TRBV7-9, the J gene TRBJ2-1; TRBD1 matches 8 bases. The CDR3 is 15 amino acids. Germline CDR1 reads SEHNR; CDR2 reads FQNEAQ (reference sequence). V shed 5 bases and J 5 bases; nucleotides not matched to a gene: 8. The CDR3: CASSPRQGPNNEQFF. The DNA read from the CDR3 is TGTGCCAGCAGCCCGCGACAGGGGCCCAACAATGAG.

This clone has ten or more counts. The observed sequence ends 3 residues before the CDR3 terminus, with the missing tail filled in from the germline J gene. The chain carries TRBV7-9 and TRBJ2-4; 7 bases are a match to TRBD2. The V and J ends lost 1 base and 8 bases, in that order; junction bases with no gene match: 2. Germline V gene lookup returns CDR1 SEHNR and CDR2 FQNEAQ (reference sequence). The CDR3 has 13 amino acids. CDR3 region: CASSLVAGDIQYF. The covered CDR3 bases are TGTGCCAGCAGCTTAGTGGCGGGGGACATT.

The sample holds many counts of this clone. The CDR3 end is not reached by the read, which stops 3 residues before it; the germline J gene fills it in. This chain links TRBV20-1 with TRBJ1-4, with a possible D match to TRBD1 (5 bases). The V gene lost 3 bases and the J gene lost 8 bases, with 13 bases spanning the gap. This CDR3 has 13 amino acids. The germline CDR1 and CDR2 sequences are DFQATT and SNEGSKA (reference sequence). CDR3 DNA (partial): TGCAGTGCTAGGCGCGGGGGGAGGGAAAAA. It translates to CSARRGGREK. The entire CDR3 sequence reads CSARRGGREKLFF.

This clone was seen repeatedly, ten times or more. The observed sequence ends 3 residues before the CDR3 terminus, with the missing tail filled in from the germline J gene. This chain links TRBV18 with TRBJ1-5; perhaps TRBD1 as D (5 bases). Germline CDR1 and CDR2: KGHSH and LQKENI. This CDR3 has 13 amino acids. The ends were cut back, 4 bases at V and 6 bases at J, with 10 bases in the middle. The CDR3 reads CASSRQGGQPQHF. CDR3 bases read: TGTGCCAGCTCACGGCAGGGCGGTCAGCCC.

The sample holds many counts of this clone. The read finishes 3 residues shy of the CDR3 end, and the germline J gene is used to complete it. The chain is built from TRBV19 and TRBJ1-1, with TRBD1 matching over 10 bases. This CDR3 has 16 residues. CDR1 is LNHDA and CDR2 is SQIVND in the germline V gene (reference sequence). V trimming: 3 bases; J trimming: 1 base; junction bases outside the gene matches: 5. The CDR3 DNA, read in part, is TGTGCCAGTAGTATCCGACAGGGGGCTGGGAACACTGAA. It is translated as CASSIRQGAGNTE. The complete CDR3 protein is CASSIRQGAGNTEAFF. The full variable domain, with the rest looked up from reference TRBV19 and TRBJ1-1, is DGGITQSPKYLFRKEGQNVTLSCEQNLNHDAMYWYRQDPGQGLRLIYYSQIVNDFQKGDIAEGYSVSREKKESFPLTVTSAQKNPTAFYLCASSIRQGAGNTEAFFGQGTRLTVV.

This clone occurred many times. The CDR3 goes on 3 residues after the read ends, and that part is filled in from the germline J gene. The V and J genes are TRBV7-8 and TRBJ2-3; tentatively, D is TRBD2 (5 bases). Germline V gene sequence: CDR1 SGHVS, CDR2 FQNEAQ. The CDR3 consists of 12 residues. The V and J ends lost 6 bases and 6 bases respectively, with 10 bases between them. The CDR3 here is CASRRPGDTQYF. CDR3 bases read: TGTGCCAGCAGGCGACCGGGGGATACG.

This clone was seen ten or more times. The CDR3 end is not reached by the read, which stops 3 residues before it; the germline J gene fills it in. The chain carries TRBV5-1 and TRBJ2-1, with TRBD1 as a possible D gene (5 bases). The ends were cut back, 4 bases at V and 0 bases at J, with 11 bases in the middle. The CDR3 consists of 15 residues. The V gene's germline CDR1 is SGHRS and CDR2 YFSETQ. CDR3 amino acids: CASSPTASSYNEQFF. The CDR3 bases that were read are TGCGCCAGCAGCCCGACAGCGAGCTCCTACAATGAG.

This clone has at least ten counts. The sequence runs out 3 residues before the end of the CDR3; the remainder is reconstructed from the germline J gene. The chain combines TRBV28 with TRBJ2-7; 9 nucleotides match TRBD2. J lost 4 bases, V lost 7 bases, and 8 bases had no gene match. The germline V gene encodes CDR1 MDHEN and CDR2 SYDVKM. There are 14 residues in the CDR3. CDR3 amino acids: CASTRTSVKYEQYF. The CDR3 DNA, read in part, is TGTGCCAGCACCAGGACTAGCGTCAAGTACGAG.

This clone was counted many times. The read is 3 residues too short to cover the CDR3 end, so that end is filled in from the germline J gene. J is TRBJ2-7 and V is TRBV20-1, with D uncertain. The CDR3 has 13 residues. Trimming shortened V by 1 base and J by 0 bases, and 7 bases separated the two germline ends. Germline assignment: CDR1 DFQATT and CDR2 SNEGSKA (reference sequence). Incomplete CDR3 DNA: TGCAGTGCTAGAGCTACCTCCTCCTACGAG. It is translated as CSARATSSYE. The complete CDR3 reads CSARATSSYEQYF.

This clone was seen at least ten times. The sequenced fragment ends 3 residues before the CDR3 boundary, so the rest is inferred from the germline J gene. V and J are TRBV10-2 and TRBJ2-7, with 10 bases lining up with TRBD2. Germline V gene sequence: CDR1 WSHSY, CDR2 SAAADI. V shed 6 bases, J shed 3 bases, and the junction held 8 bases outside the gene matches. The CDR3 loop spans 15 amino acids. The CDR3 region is CASSRTSGVDYEQYF. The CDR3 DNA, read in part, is TGCGCCAGCAGCCGTACTAGCGGGGTCGACTACGAG.

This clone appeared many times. The CDR3 loop reads CASSQEGSGRASQYF. Partial CDR3 DNA: TGCGCCAGCAGCCAAGAGGGTAGCGGGAGGGCCTCG. The V and J genes are TRBV4-1 and TRBJ2-3, with 11 bases lining up with TRBD2. Coverage ceases 3 residues before the CDR3 finishes, and the germline J gene fills in the end. Germline V gene data show CDR1 as MGHRA and CDR2 as YSYEKL. The CDR3 has 15 amino acids.

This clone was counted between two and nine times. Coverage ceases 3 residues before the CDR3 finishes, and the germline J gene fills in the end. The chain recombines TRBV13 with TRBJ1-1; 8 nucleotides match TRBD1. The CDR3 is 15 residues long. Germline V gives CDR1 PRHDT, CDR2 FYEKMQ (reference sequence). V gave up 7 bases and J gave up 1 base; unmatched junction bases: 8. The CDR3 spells CASIKDREGNTEAFF. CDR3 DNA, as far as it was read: TGTGCCAGCATCAAGGACAGGGAGGGGAACACTGAA.

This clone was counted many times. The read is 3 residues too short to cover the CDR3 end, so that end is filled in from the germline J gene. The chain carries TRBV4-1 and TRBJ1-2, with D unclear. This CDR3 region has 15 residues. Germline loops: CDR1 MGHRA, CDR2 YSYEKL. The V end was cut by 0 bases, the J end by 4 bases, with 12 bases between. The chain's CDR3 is CASSQDGQAGYGYTF. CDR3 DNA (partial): TGCGCCAGCAGCCAAGATGGTCAGGCGGGCTATGGC.

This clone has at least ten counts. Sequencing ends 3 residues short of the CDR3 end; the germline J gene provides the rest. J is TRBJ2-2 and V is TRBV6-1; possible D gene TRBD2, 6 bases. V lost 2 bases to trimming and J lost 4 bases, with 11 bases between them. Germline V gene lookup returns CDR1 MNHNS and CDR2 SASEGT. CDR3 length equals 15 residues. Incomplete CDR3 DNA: TGTGCCAGCAGTGAACTTGGGGGGAGCACCGGGGAG. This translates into CASSELGGSTGE. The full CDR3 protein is CASSELGGSTGELFF.

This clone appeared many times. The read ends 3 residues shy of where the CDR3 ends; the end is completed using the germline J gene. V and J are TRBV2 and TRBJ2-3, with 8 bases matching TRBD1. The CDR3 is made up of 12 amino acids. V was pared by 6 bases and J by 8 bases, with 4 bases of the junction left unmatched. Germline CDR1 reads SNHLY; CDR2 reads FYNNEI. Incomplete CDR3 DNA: TGTGCCAGCAGCGGAGACAGGGGTACG. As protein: CASSGDRGT. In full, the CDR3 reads CASSGDRGTQYF.

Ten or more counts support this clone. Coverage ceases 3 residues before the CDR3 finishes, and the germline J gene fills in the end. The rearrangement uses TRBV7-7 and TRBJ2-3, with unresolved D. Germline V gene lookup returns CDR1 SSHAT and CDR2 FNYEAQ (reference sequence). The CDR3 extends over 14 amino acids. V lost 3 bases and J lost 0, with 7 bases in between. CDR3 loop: CASSFSYSTDTQYF. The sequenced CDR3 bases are TGTGCCAGCAGCTTCAGTTATAGCACAGATACG. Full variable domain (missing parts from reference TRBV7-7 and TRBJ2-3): GAGVSQSPRYKVTKRGQDVTLRCDPISSHATLYWYQQALGQGPEFLTYFNYEAQPDKSGLPSDRFSAERPEGSISTLTIQRTEQRDSAMYRCASSFSYSTDTQYFGPGTRLTVL.

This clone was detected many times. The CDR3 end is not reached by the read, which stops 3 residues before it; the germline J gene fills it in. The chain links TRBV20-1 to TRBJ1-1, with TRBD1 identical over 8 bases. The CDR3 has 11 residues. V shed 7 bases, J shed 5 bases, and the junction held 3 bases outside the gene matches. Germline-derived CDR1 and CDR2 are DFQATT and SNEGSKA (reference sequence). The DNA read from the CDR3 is TGCAGTGGACAGGGGAGTACTGAA. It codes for CSGQGSTE. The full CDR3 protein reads CSGQGSTEAFF.

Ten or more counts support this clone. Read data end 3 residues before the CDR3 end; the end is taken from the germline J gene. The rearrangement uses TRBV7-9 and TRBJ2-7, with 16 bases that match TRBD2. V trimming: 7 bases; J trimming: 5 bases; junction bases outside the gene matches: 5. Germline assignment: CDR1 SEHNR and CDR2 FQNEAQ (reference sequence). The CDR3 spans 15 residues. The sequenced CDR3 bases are TGTGCCAGCAACTGGGGACTAGCGGGAGGGAACGAG. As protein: CASNWGLAGGNE. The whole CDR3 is CASNWGLAGGNEQYF.

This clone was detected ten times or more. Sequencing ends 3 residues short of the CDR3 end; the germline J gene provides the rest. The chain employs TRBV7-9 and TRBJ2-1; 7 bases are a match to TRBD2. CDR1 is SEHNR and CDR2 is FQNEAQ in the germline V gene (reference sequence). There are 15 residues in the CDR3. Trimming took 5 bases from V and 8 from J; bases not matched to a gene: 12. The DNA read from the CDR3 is TGTGCCAGCAGCCCCACGATCGGGGCGGGGGATGAG. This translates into CASSPTIGAGDE. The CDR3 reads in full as CASSPTIGAGDEQFF.

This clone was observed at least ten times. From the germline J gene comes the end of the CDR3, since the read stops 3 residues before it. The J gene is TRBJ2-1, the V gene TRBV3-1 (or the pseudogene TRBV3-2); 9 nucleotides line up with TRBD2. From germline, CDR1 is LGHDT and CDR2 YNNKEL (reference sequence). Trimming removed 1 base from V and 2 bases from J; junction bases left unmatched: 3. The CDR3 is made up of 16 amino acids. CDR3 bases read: TGTGCCAGCAGCCAAGCTAGCGGGATACCCTACAATGAG. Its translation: CASSQASGIPYNE. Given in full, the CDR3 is CASSQASGIPYNEQFF.

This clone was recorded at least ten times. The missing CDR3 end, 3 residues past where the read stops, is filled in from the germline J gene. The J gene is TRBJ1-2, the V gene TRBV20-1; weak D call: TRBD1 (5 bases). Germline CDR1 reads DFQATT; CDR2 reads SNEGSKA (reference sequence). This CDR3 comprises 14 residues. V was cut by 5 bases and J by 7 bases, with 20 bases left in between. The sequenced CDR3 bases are TGCAGTGCTCCTATAAGCGGGGGAGGTGGTGGC. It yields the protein CSAPISGGGGG. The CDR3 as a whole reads CSAPISGGGGGYTF.

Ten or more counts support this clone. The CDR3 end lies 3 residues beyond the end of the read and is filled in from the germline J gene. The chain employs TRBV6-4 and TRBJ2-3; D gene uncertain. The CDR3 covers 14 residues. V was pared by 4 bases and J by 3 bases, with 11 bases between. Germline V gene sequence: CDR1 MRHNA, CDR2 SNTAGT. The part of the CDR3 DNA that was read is TGTGCCAGCAGTGGAAGCAGCGATACAGATACG. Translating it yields CASSGSSDTDT. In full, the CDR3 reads CASSGSSDTDTQYF.

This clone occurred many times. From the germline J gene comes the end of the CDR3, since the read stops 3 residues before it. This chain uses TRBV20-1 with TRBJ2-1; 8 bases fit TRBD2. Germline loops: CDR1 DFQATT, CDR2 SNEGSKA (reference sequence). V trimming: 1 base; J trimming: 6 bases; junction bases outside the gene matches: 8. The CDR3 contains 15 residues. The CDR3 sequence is CSARALGLGSNEQFF. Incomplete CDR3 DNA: TGCAGTGCTAGAGCGTTGGGACTAGGAAGCAATGAG.

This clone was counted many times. CDR3 DNA (partial): TGTGCCAGTGAGTACCTGACAGGGACGAACACCGGGGAG. Residues: CASEYLTGTNTGE. The whole CDR3 protein is CASEYLTGTNTGELFF. The chain couples TRBV19 to TRBJ2-2; 7 nucleotides line up with TRBD1. The CDR3 is cut off 3 residues early in the read; its end comes from the germline J gene. Germline V gene lookup returns CDR1 LNHDA and CDR2 SQIVND (reference sequence). There are 16 residues in the CDR3. After removal of 8 bases from V and 0 bases from J, the junction contained 9 bases not matched to a gene.